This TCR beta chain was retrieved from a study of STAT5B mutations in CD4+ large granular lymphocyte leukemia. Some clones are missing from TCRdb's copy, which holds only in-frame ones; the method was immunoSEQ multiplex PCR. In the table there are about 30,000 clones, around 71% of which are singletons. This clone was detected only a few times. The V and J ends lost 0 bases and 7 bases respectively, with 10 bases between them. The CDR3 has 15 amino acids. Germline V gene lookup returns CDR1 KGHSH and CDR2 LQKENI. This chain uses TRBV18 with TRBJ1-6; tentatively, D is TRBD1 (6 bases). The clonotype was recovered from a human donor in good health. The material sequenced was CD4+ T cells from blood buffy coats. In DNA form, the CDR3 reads TGTGCCAGCTCACCACCGGCAGGGGAAAATTCACCCCTCCACTTT. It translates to CASSPPAGENSPLHF.